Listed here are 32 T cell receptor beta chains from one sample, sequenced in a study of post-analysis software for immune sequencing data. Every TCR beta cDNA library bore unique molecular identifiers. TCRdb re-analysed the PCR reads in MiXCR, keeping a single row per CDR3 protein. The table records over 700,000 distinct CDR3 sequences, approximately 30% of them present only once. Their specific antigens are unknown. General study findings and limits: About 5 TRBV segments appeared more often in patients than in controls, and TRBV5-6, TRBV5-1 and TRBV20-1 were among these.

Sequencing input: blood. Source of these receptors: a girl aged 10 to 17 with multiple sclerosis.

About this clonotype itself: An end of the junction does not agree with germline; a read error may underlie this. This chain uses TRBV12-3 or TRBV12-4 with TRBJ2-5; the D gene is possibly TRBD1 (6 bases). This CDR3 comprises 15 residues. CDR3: CASSLDRTIQGTQYF. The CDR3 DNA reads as TGTGCCAGCAGCCTCGACAGGACAATTCAAGGGACCCAGTACTTC.

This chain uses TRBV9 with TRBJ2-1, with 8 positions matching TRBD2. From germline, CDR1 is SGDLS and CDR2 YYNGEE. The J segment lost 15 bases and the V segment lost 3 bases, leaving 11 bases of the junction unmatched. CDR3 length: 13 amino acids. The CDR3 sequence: CASSGDPGGGPFF. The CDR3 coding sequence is TGTGCCAGCAGCGGAGACCCGGGGGGGGGACCGTTCTTC. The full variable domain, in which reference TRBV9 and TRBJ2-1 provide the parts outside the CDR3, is DSGVTQTPKHLITATGQRVTLRCSPRSGDLSVYWYQQSLDQGLQFLIQYYNGEERAKGNILERFSAQQFPDLHSELNLSSLELGDSALYFCASSGDPGGGPFFGPGTRLTVL.

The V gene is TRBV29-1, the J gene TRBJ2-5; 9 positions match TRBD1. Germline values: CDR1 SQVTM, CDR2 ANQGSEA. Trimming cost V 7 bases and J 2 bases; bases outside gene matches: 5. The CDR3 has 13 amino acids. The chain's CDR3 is CSGWDREQETQYF. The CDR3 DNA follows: TGCAGCGGATGGGACAGGGAACAAGAGACCCAGTACTTC.

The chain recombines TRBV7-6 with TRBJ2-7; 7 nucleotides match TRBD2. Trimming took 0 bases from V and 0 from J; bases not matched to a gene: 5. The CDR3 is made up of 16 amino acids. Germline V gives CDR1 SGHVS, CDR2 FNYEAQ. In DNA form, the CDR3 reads TGTGCCAGCAGCTTAGCGCCGGGACTACCCTCCTACGAGCAGTACTTC. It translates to CASSLAPGLPSYEQYF.

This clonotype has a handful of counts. CDR3 sequence: CSVEGTGRAIRETQYF. The CDR3 coding sequence is TGCAGCGTGGAGGGAACAGGGAGGGCGATTCGGGAGACCCAGTACTTC. The chain has TRBV29-1 and TRBJ2-5; tentatively, D is TRBD2 (7 bases). Germline V gene sequence: CDR1 SQVTM, CDR2 ANQGSEA. The CDR3 is 16 amino acids. V shed 6 bases and J shed 5 bases, with 25 bases lying between them.

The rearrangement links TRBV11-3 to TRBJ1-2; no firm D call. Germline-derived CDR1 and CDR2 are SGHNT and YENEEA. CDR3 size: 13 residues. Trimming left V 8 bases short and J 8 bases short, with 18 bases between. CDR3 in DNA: TGTGCCAGCGGGCCGTCGGATTCAGGAGGCTACACCTTC. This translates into CASGPSDSGGYTF.

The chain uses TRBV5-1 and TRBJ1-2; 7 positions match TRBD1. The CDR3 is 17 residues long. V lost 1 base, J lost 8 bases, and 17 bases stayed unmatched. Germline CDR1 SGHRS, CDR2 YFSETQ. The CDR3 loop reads CASSLTPGQARTAGYTF. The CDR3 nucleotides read TGCGCCAGCAGCTTGACCCCAGGACAGGCGCGGACTGCCGGCTACACCTTC.

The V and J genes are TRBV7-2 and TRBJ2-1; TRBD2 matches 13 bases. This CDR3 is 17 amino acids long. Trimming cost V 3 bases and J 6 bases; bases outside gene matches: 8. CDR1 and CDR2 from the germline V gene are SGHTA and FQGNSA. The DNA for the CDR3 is TGTGCCAGCAGCTTTAGTTCGACTAGCGGGAGGAGCAATGAGCAGTTCTTC. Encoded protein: CASSFSSTSGRSNEQFF.

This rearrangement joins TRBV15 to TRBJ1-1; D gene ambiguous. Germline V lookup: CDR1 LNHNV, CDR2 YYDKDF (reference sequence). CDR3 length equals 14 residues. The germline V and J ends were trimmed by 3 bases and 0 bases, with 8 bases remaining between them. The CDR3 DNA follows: TGTGCCACCAGCAGGGGCAGATTGAACACTGAAGCTTTCTTT. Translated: CATSRGRLNTEAFF.

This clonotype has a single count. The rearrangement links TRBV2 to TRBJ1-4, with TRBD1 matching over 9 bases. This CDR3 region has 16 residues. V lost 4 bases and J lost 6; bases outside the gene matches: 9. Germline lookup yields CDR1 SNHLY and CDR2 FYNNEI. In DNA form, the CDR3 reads TGTGCCAGCAGTGGCGGACAGGGGCTACGGTATGAAAAACTGTTTTTT. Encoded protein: CASSGGQGLRYEKLFF.

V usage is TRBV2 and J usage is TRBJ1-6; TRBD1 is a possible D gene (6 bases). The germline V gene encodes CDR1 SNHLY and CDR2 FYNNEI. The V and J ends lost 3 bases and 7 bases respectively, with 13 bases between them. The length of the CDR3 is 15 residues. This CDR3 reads CASSEGTGSNSPLHF. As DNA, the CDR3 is TGTGCCAGCAGTGAGGGAACAGGGTCGAATTCACCCCTCCACTTT.

The CDR3 DNA reads as TGTGCCAGCAGCGTAGACGGGGGGGCGCTTAATAAGACCCAGTACTTC. This codes for CASSVDGGALNKTQYF. The chain is built from TRBV9 and TRBJ2-5, with 8 bases fitting TRBD2. The germline V gene has CDR1 SGDLS and CDR2 YYNGEE. V lost 0 bases, J lost 6 bases, and 10 bases stayed unmatched. The CDR3 spans 16 residues. The full variable domain, completed using reference TRBV9 and TRBJ2-5, is DSGVTQTPKHLITATGQRVTLRCSPRSGDLSVYWYQQSLDQGLQFLIQYYNGEERAKGNILERFSAQQFPDLHSELNLSSLELGDSALYFCASSVDGGALNKTQYFGPGTRLLVL.

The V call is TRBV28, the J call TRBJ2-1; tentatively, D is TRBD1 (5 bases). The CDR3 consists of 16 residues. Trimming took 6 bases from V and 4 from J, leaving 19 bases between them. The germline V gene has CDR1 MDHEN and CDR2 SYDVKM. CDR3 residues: CASSYTLAGSYNEQFF. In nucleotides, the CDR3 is TGTGCCAGCAGCTATACACTGGCAGGGTCGTACAATGAGCAGTTCTTC.

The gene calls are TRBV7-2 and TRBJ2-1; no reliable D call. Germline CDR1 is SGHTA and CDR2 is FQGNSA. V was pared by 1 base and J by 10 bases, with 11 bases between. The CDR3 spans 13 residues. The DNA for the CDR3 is TGTGCCAGCAGCTTAGAATTGGTCGGGGAGCAGTTCTTC. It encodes CASSLELVGEQFF.

The CDR3 spells CATSDFPGLAGGPETQYF. The CDR3 DNA is TGTGCCACCAGTGATTTCCCGGGACTAGCGGGAGGTCCAGAGACCCAGTACTTC. V is TRBV24-1 and J is TRBJ2-5, with 15 bases matching TRBD2. V was clipped by 1 base and J by 4 bases; unmatched bases: 6. The CDR3 sequence is 18 residues long. The germline V gene encodes CDR1 KGHDR and CDR2 SFDVKD.

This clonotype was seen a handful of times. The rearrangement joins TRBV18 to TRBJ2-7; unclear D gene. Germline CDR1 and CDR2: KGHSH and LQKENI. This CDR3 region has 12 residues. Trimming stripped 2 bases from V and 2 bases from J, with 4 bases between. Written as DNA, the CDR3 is TGTGCCAGCTCACCAACCCCCTACGAGCAGTACTTC. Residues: CASSPTPYEQYF.

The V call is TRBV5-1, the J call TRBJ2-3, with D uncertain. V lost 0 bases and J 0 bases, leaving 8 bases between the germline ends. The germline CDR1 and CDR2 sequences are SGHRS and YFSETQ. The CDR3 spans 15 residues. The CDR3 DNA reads TGCGCCAGCAGCTTGGAGGCAGTTAGCACAGATACGCAGTATTTT. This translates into CASSLEAVSTDTQYF.

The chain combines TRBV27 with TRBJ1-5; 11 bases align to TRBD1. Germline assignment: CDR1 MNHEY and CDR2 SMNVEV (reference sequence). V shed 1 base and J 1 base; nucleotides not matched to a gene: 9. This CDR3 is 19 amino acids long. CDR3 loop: CASSLYRGTGGFSNQPQHF. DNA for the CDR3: TGTGCCAGCAGTTTATATCGGGGGACAGGGGGTTTCAGCAATCAGCCCCAGCATTTT.

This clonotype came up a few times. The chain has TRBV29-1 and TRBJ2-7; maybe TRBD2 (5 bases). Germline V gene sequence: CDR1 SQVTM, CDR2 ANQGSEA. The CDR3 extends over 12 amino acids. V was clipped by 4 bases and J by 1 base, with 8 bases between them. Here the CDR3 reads CSVGERSYEQYF. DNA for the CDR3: TGCAGCGTTGGGGAGCGGTCCTACGAGCAGTACTTC.

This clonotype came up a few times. This CDR3 is CASLAMGSSYNEQFF. As DNA, the CDR3 is TGTGCCAGCCTTGCGATGGGGAGCTCCTACAATGAGCAGTTCTTC. The chain recombines TRBV6-6 with TRBJ2-1, with D maybe TRBD2 (5 bases). CDR1 and CDR2 (germline): MNHNY, SVGAGI (reference sequence). The V gene lost 8 bases and the J gene lost 0 bases, with 14 bases spanning the gap. The CDR3 is 15 amino acids.

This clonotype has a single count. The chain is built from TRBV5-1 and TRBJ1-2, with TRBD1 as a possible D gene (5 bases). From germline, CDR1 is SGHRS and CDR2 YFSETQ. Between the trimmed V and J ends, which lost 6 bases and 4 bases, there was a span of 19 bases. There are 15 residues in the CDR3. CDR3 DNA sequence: TGCGCCAGCATAATTTTTCCAGGGCTCCGCTATGGCTACACCTTC. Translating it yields CASIIFPGLRYGYTF.

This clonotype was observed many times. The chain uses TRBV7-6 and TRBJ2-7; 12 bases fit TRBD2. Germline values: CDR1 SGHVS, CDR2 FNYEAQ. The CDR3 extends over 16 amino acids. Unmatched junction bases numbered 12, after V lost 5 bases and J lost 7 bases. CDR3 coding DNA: TGTGCCAGCAGCACCGGACTAGCGGGACCCACCGGGGAGCAGTACTTC. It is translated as CASSTGLAGPTGEQYF.

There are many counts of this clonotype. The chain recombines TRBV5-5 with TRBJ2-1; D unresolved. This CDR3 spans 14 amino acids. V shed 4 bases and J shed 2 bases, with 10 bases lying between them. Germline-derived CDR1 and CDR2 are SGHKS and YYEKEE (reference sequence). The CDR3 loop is CASSPAGAYNEQFF. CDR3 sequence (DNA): TGTGCCAGCAGCCCGGCTGGGGCCTACAATGAGCAGTTCTTC.

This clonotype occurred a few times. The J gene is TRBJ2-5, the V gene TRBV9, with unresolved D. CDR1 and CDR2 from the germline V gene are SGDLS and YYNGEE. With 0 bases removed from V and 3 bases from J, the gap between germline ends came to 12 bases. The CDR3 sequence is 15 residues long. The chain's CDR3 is CASSVGAGGKETQYF. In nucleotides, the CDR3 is TGTGCCAGCAGCGTAGGGGCAGGCGGAAAAGAGACCCAGTACTTC.

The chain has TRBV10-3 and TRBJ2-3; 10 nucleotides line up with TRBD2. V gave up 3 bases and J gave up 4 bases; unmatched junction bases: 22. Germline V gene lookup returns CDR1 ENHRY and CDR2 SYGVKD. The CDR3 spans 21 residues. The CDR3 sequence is CAISDLWSSGGARAGADTQYF. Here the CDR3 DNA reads TGTGCCATCAGTGACCTTTGGTCAAGCGGGGGGGCTCGGGCTGGAGCAGATACGCAGTATTTT.

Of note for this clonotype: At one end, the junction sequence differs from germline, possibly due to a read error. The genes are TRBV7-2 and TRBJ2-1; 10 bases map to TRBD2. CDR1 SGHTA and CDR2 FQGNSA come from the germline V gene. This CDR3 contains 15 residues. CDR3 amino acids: CASSLVSGRWNGQFF. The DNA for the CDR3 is TGTGCCAGCAGCTTAGTTAGCGGGAGGTGGAATGGGCAGTTCTTC.

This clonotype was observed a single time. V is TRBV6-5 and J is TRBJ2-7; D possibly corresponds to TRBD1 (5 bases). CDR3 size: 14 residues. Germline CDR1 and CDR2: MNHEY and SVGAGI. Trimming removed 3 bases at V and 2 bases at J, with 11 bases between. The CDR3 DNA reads TGTGCCAGCAGTTATGTTCCAGGGACCTACGAGCAGTACTTC. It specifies CASSYVPGTYEQYF.

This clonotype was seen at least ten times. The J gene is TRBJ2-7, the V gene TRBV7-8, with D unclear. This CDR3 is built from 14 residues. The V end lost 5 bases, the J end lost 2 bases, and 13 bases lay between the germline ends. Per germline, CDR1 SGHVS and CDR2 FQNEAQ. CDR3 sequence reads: CASSGRVRAYEQYF. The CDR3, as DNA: TGTGCCAGCAGCGGCCGGGTAAGGGCCTACGAGCAGTACTTC.

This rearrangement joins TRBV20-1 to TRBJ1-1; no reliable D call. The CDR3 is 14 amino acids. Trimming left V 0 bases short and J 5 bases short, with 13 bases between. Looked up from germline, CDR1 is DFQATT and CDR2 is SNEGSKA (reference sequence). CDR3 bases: TGCAGTGCTAGAGAGCCGGGTATAGTGACTGAAGCTTTCTTT. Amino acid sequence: CSAREPGIVTEAFF.

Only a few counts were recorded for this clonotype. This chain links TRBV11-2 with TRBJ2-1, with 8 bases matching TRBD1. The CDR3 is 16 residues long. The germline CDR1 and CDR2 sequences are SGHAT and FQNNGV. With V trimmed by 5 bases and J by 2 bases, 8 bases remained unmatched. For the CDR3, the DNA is TGTGCCAGCAGCCCCCGACAGGGGAAGCCCTACAATGAGCAGTTCTTC. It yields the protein CASSPRQGKPYNEQFF.

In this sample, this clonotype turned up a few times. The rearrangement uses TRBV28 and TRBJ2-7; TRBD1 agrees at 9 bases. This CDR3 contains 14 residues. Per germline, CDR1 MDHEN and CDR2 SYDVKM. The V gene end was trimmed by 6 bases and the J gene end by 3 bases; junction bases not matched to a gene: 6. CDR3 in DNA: TGTGCCAGCAGGAGGTTGACAGGGGGCTACGAGCAGTACTTC. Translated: CASRRLTGGYEQYF.

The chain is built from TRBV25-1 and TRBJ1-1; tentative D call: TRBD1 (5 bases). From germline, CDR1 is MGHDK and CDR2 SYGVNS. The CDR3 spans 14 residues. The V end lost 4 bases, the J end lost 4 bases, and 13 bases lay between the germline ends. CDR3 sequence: CASSAYGGVTEAFF. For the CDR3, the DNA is TGTGCCAGCAGTGCTTACGGGGGGGTCACTGAAGCTTTCTTT.